These 14 T cell receptor beta chains came from one sample sequenced in a study of control samples from healthy donors and cancer patients. Generated by immunoSEQ multiplex PCR, the TCRdb table keeps only in-frame clones and is missing some. The table has roughly 130,000 clones, 90% seen once. The sample was blood. The receptors were gathered from a man aged 18 to 30 in good health.

This chain joins TRBV5-1 and TRBJ2-5; 8 bases line up with TRBD2. Germline CDR1 SGHRS, CDR2 YFSETQ. The CDR3 contains 16 residues. V was pared by 4 bases and J by 3 bases, with 11 bases of the junction left unmatched. Here the CDR3 reads CASSPPQAGAEETQYF. In DNA form, the CDR3 reads TGCGCCAGCAGCCCCCCACAAGCGGGGGCGGAAGAGACCCAGTACTTC.

The chain carries TRBV2 and TRBJ2-7; no reliable D call. V dropped 11 bases and J dropped 4 bases, with 18 bases sitting between them. Per the germline V gene, CDR1 is SNHLY and CDR2 is FYNNEI. The length of the CDR3 is 13 residues. The CDR3 protein is CAVASNPIYEQYV. The CDR3 DNA is TGTGCCGTGGCTTCCAATCCCATTTACGAGCAGTACGTC.

The V gene is TRBV15, the J gene TRBJ2-7; no firm D call. Germline-derived CDR1 and CDR2 are LNHNV and YYDKDF (reference sequence). The CDR3 length is 16 residues. Between the trimmed V and J ends, which lost 0 bases and 1 base, there was a span of 13 bases. CDR3: CATSRDAAGMSYEQYF. The CDR3 region has the DNA TGTGCCACCAGCAGAGATGCGGCAGGTATGTCCTACGAGCAGTACTTC.

The J gene is TRBJ2-1, the V gene TRBV2; 7 bases fit TRBD2. From germline, CDR1 is SNHLY and CDR2 FYNNEI. J was trimmed by 0 bases and V by 6 bases; bases with no gene match: 5. The CDR3 sequence is 15 residues long. The CDR3 sequence: CASSRGLNSYNEQFF. CDR3 in DNA: TGTGCCAGCAGCCGGGGACTAAACTCCTACAATGAGCAGTTCTTC.

V and J are TRBV7-3 and TRBJ1-2; D is unresolved. Trimming pared 1 base from V and 4 bases from J, leaving 4 bases between. This CDR3 is built from 12 residues. The V gene's germline CDR1 is SGHTA and CDR2 FQGTGA. CDR3 amino acids: CASSLSGYGYTF. The CDR3 DNA follows: TGTGCCAGCAGCTTAAGTGGCTATGGCTACACCTTC.

The gene calls are TRBV6-6 and TRBJ2-1, with TRBD2 matching over 14 bases. The CDR3 contains 16 residues. Germline loops: CDR1 MNHNY, CDR2 SVGAGI (reference sequence). With V trimmed by 7 bases and J by 6 bases, 8 bases remained unmatched. The CDR3: CASMNLGTSGSNEQFF. CDR3 coding DNA: TGTGCCAGCATGAACCTCGGGACTAGCGGGAGCAATGAGCAGTTCTTC.

This chain connects TRBV28 to TRBJ1-5, with 7 bases identical to TRBD1. CDR1 and CDR2 from the germline V gene are MDHEN and SYDVKM. The V gene end was trimmed by 5 bases and the J gene end by 8 bases; junction bases not matched to a gene: 18. CDR3 size: 17 residues. The CDR3 is CASSPAEMSGGTEPQHF. Here the CDR3 DNA reads TGTGCCAGCAGTCCCGCCGAGATGTCAGGGGGTACGGAGCCCCAGCATTTT.

V usage is TRBV4-1 and J usage is TRBJ2-1; the D is unclear. Germline loops: CDR1 MGHRA, CDR2 YSYEKL. The germline V and J ends were trimmed by 1 base and 6 bases, with 4 bases remaining between them. CDR3 size: 12 residues. CDR3 region: CASSQAGNEQFF. CDR3 nucleotides: TGCGCCAGCAGCCAAGCGGGCAATGAGCAGTTCTTC.

The rearrangement joins TRBV27 to TRBJ2-1, with 9 bases identical to TRBD2. CDR1 is MNHEY and CDR2 is SMNVEV in the germline V gene (reference sequence). Trimming at V came to 6 bases and at J to 5 bases, leaving 8 bases not matched to a gene. This CDR3 has 15 amino acids. The CDR3 here is CASSPGLAGHNEQFF. The CDR3 nucleotides read TGTGCCAGCAGCCCCGGGCTAGCGGGGCACAATGAGCAGTTCTTC.

The V and J genes are TRBV6-1 and TRBJ2-3; 15 bases are a match to TRBD2. The CDR3 runs 18 residues. V was pared by 2 bases and J by 5 bases, with 8 bases of the junction left unmatched. Germline V CDR1 and CDR2: MNHNS, SASEGT. Here the CDR3 DNA reads TGTGCCAGCAGTGAACTCGGACTAGCGGGGGGGCCTTTAGATACGCAGTATTTT. Translating gives CASSELGLAGGPLDTQYF.

The V call is TRBV3-1 (or the pseudogene TRBV3-2), the J call TRBJ1-6, with TRBD1 as a possible D gene (5 bases). V was cut by 4 bases and J by 9 bases, with 19 bases left in between. CDR1 LGHDT and CDR2 YNNKEL come from the germline V gene (reference sequence). The CDR3 runs 16 residues. The CDR3 DNA is TGTGCCAGCAGCCCTCGGGACCGGGGGAATATTTCACCCCTCCACTTT. Translating it yields CASSPRDRGNISPLHF.

The chain is built from TRBV6-5 and TRBJ2-3; 10 positions match TRBD1. This CDR3 has 15 amino acids. V lost 2 bases, J lost 6 bases, and 5 bases stayed unmatched. Germline loops: CDR1 MNHEY, CDR2 SVGAGI. The CDR3 sequence is CASSYGTGEMDTQYF. The CDR3 DNA is TGTGCCAGCAGTTACGGGACAGGGGAGATGGATACGCAGTATTTT.

The CDR3 region is CSALTGRGETQYF. For the CDR3, the DNA is TGCAGCGCTCTAACAGGAAGAGGAGAGACCCAGTACTTC. The V call is TRBV29-1, the J call TRBJ2-5, with D possibly being TRBD1 (5 bases). The CDR3 consists of 13 residues. The germline V gene encodes CDR1 SQVTM and CDR2 ANQGSEA. V lost 7 bases and J lost 4, with 16 bases in between. The variable domain in full, completed from reference TRBV29-1 and TRBJ2-5, reads SAVISQKPSRDICQRGTSLTIQCQVDSQVTMMFWYRQQPGQSLTLIATANQGSEATYESGFVIDKFPISRPNLTFSTLTVSNMSPEDSSIYLCSALTGRGETQYFGPGTRLLVL.

The gene calls are TRBV5-5 and TRBJ1-1, with no clear D. This CDR3 region has 13 residues. The ends were cut back, 1 base at V and 4 bases at J, with 8 bases in the middle. Germline values: CDR1 SGHKS, CDR2 YYEKEE (reference sequence). The CDR3 bases are TGTGCCAGCAGCTTGTATCTGGGCACTGAAGCTTTCTTT. Translated, it gives CASSLYLGTEAFF.